The T cell receptor (beta chain) described here comes from a study of blood T cell repertoires in COVID-19. In the original processing: The assay estimated nucleated cells by amplifying reference gene primers. Sequencing used immunoSEQ multiplex PCR; TCRdb keeps in-frame clones, though not all of them. V and J calls plus clone size are reproduced from that table; the DNA served to infer D and trimming. The table has 100,000 or so clones, about 89% seen once. Per germline, CDR1 SGHDT and CDR2 YYEEEE. Trimming removed 3 bases from V and 0 bases from J, with 7 bases in between. The CDR3 has 14 amino acids.

This chain joins TRBV5-6 and TRBJ1-5; D unresolved. The clonotype originates from a woman between 25 and 40 years old with acute or convalescent COVID-19. The sequenced sample was peripheral blood. CDR3 in amino acids: CASSYFNSNQPQHF. As DNA, the CDR3 is TGTGCCAGCAGCTACTTTAATAGCAATCAGCCCCAGCATTTT.